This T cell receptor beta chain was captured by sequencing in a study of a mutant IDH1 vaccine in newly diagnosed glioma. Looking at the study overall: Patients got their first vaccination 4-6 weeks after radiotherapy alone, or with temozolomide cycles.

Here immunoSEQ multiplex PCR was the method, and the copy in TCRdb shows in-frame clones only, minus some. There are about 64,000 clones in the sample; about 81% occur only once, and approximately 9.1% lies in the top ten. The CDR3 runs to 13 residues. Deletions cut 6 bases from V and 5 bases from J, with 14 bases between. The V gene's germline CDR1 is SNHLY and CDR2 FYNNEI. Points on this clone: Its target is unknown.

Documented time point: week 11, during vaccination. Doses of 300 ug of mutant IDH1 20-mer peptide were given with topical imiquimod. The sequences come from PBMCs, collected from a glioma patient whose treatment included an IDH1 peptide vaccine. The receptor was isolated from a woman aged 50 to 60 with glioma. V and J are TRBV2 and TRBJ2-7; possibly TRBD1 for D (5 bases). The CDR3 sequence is CASRYRNLNEQYF. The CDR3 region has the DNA TGTGCCAGCAGGTACAGGAATTTGAACGAGCAGTACTTC.